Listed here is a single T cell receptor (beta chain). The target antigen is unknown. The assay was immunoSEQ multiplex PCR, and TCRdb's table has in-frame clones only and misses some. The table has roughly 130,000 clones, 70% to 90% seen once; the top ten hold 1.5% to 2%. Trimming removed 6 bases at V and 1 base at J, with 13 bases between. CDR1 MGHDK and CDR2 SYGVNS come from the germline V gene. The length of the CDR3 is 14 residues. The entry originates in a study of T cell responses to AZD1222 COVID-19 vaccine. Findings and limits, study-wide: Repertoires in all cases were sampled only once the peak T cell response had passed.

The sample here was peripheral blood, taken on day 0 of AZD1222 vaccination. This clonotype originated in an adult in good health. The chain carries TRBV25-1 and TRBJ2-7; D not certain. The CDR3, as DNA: TGTGCCAGCAGCAAGAGGAGCAGTTCCTACGAGCAGTACTTC. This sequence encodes CASSKRSSSYEQYF.